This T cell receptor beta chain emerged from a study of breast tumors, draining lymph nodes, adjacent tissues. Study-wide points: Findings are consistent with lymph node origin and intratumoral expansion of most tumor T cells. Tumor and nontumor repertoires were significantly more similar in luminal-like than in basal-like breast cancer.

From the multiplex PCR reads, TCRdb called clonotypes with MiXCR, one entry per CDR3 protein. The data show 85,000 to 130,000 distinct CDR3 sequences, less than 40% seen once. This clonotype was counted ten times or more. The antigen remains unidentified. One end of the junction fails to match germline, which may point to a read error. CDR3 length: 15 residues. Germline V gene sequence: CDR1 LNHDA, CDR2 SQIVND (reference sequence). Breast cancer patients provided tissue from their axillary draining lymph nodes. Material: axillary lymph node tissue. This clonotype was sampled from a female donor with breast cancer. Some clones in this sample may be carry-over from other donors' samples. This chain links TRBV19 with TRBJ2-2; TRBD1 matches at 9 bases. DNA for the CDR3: TGTGCCAGTAGCGGACAGGGGATGGTCACCGGGGGGCTGTTTTTT. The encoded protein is CASSGQGMVTGGLFF.